The 5 T cell receptor beta chains below all came from one sample that was sequenced in a study of CD8 T cells in ankylosing spondylitis. Broader study findings: A motif of 7 or 8 highly homologous TCR beta variants was seen as apparently characteristic of ankylosing spondylitis blood.

TCRdb fed the 5' RACE reads into MiXCR, producing one record per CDR3 protein. The table lists about 440,000 distinct CDR3 sequences, roughly 18% of them singletons, with approximately 0.93% in the top ten. These TCRs are of unknown antigen specificity. Source material: blood, either unsorted or a sorted T cell fraction (not recorded which). Receptor source: a male donor with ankylosing spondylitis.

This clonotype occurred many times. The rearrangement joins TRBV5-1 to TRBJ2-4; TRBD1 is a possible D gene (6 bases). Per the germline V gene, CDR1 is SGHRS and CDR2 is YFSETQ. V shed 4 bases and J shed 4 bases, with 15 bases lying between them. The CDR3 runs 15 residues. The CDR3 spells CASSPGDGKKNIQYF. The DNA of the CDR3 is TGCGCCAGCAGCCCAGGGGACGGGAAAAAAAACATTCAGTACTTC.

This clonotype was counted ten times or more. The chain recombines TRBV12-3 or TRBV12-4 with TRBJ1-2; D is ambiguous. Trimming pared 3 bases from V and 3 bases from J, leaving 8 bases between. The CDR3 covers 13 residues. The CDR3 spells CASSLEVDYGYTF. The CDR3, as DNA: TGTGCCAGCAGTTTGGAAGTGGACTATGGCTACACCTTC.

This clonotype occurred a few times. V and J are TRBV7-9 and TRBJ1-2; 10 bases agree with TRBD1. Germline CDR1 SEHNR, CDR2 FQNEAQ (reference sequence). J lost 7 bases, V lost 5 bases, and 13 bases had no gene match. The CDR3 extends over 16 amino acids. This CDR3 is CASSRDRGRLYSGYTF. The CDR3 DNA reads TGTGCCAGCAGCCGTGACAGGGGGCGGCTCTACTCTGGCTACACCTTC. The whole variable domain, remainder taken from reference TRBV7-9 and TRBJ1-2, is DTGVSQNPRHKITKRGQNVTFRCDPISEHNRLYWYRQTLGQGPEFLTYFQNEAQLEKSRLLSDRFSAERPKGSFSTLEIQRTEQGDSAMYLCASSRDRGRLYSGYTFGSGTRLTVV.

This rearrangement joins TRBV6-6 to TRBJ2-7; no clear D gene. Germline CDR1 reads MNHNY; CDR2 reads SVGAGI (reference sequence). With 4 bases removed from V and 3 bases from J, the gap between germline ends came to 10 bases. The CDR3 has 13 amino acids. The CDR3, as DNA: TGTGCCAGCAGTTCGACCGTAGACTACGAGCAGTACTTC. Its translation is CASSSTVDYEQYF.

This clonotype has just a few counts. The chain uses TRBV5-6 and TRBJ1-5; D is unresolved. The CDR3 extends over 17 amino acids. The germline V and J ends were trimmed by 5 bases and 0 bases, with 18 bases remaining between them. The germline gives CDR1 SGHDT, CDR2 YYEEEE. The CDR3 DNA reads TGTGCCAGCAGTCTTTGGCTCGGGGTTTATAGCAATCAGCCCCAGCATTTT. It specifies CASSLWLGVYSNQPQHF.